The TCR beta chain under discussion was sequenced for a study of blood T cell repertoires in COVID-19. The protocol was immunoSEQ multiplex PCR, while the TCRdb copy is restricted to in-frame clones and leaves out a portion. The sample lists approximately 180,000 clones, approximately 82% occurring once. The TCR was taken from a woman in her 50s who had recovered from COVID-19. Sequencing used PBMCs or T cells enriched from blood (not recorded which).

Here the CDR3 DNA reads TGTGCCAGTAGAAGACAGGGAACTACTCAAGAGACCCAGTACTTC. This encodes CASRRQGTTQETQYF. V is TRBV19 and J is TRBJ2-5; 7 positions agree with TRBD1. Germline V lookup: CDR1 LNHDA, CDR2 SQIVND (reference sequence). After removal of 6 bases from V and 2 bases from J, the junction contained 9 bases not matched to a gene. This CDR3 spans 15 amino acids.